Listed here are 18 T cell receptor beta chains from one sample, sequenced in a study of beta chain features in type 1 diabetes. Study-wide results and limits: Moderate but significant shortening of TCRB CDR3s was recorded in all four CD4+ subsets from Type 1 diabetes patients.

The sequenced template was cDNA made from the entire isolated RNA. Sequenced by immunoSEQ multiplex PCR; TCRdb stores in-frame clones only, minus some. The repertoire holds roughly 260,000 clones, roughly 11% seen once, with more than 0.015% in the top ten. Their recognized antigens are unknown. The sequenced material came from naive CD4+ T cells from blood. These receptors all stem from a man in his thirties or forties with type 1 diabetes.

CDR3 in DNA: TGCGCCAGCAGCTTGTTTAGCCAGGGAAGAGGCTACACCTTC. This translates into CASSLFSQGRGYTF. The chain is built from TRBV5-1 and TRBJ1-2, with D possibly matching TRBD1 (5 bases). The V gene's germline CDR1 is SGHRS and CDR2 YFSETQ. The CDR3 has 14 residues. The V end was cut by 1 base, the J end by 8 bases, with 15 bases between.

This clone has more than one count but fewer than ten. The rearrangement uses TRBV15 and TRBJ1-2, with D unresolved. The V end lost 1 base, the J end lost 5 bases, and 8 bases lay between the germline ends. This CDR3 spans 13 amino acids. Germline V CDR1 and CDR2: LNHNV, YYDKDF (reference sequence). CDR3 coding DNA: TGTGCCACCAGCAGAGGTGGAGATTATGGCTACACCTTC. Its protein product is CATSRGGDYGYTF.

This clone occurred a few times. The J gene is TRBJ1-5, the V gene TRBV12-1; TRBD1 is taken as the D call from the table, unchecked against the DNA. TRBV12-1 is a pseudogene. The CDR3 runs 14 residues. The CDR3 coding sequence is TGTGCCACCCCTCCGGGACAGCCAGATCAGCCCCAGCATTTT. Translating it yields CATPPGQPDQPQHF.

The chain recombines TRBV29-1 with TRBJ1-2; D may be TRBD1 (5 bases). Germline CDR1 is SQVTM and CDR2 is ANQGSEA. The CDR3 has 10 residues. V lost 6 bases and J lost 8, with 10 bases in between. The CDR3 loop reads CSVRADGYTF. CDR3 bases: TGCAGCGTCAGGGCGGACGGCTACACCTTC.

The CDR3 loop is CASSLSQGKETQYF. CDR3 nucleotide sequence: TGCGCCAGCAGCTTGAGCCAGGGAAAAGAGACCCAGTACTTC. The chain recombines TRBV5-1 with TRBJ2-5; D possibly corresponds to TRBD1 (5 bases). V was clipped by 1 base and J by 3 bases, with 10 bases between them. Germline CDR1 is SGHRS and CDR2 is YFSETQ. This CDR3 region has 14 residues. The full variable domain, rest sourced from reference TRBV5-1 and TRBJ2-5, is KAGVTQTPRYLIKTRGQQVTLSCSPISGHRSVSWYQQTPGQGLQFLFEYFSETQRNKGNFPGRFSGRQFSNSRSEMNVSTLELGDSALYLCASSLSQGKETQYFGPGTRLLVL.

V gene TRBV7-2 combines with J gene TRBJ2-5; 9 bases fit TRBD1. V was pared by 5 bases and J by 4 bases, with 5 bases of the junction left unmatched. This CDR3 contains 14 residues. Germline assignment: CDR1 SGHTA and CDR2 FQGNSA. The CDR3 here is CASSQQGARETQYF. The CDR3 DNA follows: TGTGCCAGCAGCCAACAGGGGGCTCGAGAGACCCAGTACTTC. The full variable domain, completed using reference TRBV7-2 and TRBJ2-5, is GAGVSQSPSNKVTEKGKDVELRCDPISGHTALYWYRQSLGQGLEFLIYFQGNSAPDKSGLPSDRFSAERTGGSVSTLTIQRTQQEDSAVYLCASSQQGARETQYFGPGTRLLVL.

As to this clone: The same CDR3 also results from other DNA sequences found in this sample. CDR3 sequence reads: CASSPRRDTEAFF. The CDR3 DNA follows: TGTGCCAGCTCACCACGCAGGGATACTGAAGCTTTCTTT. This chain links TRBV18 with TRBJ1-1, with a weak D call TRBD1 (5 bases). This CDR3 has 13 residues. Germline V gene lookup returns CDR1 KGHSH and CDR2 LQKENI. Deletions cut 1 base from V and 5 bases from J, with 8 bases between.

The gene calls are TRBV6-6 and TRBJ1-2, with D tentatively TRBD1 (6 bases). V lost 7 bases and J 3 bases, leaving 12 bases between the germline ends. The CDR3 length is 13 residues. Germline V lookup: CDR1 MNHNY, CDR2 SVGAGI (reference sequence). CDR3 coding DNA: TGTGCCAGCACTAGGGGGAAAGACTATGGCTACACCTTC. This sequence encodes CASTRGKDYGYTF.

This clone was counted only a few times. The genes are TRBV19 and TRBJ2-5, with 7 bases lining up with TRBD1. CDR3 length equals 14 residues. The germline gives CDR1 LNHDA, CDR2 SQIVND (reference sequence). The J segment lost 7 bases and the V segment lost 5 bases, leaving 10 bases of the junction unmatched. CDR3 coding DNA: TGTGCCAGTAGTCCTCGGACAGGCCCCGGGACCCAGTACTTC. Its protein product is CASSPRTGPGTQYF.

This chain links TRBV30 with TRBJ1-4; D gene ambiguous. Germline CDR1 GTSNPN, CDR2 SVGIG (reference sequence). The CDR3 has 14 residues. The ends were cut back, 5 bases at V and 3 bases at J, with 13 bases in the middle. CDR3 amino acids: CAWAIGNSNEKLFF. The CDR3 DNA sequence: TGTGCCTGGGCTATCGGGAACTCTAATGAAAAACTGTTTTTT.

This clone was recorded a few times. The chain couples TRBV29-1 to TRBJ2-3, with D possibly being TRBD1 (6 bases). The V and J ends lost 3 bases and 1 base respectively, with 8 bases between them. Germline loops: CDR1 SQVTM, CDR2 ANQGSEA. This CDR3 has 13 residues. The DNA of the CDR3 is TGCAGCGTTGACCGGACAGGCACAGATACGCAGTATTTT. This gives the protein CSVDRTGTDTQYF.

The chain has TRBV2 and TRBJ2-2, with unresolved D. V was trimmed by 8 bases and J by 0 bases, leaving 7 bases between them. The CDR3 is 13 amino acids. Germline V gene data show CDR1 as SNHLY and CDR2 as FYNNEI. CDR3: CASAGSNTGELFF. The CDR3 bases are TGTGCCAGCGCCGGGTCGAACACCGGGGAGCTGTTTTTT.

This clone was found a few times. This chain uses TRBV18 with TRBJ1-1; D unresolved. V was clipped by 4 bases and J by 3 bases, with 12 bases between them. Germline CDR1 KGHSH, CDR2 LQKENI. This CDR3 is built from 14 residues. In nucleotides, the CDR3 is TGTGCCAGCTCACGCGGACTAGAGGACACTGAAGCTTTCTTT. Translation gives CASSRGLEDTEAFF.

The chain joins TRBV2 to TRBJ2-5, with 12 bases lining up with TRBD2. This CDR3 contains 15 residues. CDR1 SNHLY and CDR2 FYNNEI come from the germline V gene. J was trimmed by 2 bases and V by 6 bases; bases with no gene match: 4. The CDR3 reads CASRLGLAGQETQYF. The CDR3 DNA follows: TGTGCCAGCAGACTAGGACTAGCGGGACAAGAGACCCAGTACTTC.

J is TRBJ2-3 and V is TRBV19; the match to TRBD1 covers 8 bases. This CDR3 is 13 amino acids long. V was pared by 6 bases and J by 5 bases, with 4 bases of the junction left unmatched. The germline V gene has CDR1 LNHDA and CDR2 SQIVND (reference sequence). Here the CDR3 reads CASSPQGGDTQYF. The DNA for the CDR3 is TGTGCCAGTAGCCCACAGGGGGGAGATACGCAGTATTTT.

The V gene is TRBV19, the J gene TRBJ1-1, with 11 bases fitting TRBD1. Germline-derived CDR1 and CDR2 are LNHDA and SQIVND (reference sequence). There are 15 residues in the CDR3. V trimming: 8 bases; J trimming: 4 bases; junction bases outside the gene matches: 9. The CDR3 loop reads CASSWDRGKSTEAFF. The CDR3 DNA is TGTGCCAGTTCCTGGGACAGGGGGAAGAGCACTGAAGCTTTCTTT.

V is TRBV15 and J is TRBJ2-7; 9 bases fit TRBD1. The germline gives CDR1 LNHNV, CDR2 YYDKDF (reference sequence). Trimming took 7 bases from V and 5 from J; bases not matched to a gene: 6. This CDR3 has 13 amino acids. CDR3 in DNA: TGTGCCACCACCTTGGACAGGGGCCACGAGCAGTACTTC. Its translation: CATTLDRGHEQYF.

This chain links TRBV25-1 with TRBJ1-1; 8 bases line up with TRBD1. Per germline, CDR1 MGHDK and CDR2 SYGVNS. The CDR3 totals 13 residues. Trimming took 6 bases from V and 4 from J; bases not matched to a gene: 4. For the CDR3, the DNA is TGTGCCAGCAGCGGACAGGGAATCACTGAAGCTTTCTTT. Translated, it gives CASSGQGITEAFF.